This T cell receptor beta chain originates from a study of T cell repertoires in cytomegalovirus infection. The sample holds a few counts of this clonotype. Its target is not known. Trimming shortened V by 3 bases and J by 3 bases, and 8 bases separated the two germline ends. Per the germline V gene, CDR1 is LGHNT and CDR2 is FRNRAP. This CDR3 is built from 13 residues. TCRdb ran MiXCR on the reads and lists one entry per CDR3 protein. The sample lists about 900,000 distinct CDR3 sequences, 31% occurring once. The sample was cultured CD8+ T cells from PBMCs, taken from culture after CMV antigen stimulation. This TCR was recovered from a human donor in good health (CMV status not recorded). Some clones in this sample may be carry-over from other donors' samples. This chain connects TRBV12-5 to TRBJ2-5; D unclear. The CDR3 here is CASGLLEEETQYF. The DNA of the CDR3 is TGTGCTAGTGGTTTATTAGAAGAAGAGACCCAGTACTTC.